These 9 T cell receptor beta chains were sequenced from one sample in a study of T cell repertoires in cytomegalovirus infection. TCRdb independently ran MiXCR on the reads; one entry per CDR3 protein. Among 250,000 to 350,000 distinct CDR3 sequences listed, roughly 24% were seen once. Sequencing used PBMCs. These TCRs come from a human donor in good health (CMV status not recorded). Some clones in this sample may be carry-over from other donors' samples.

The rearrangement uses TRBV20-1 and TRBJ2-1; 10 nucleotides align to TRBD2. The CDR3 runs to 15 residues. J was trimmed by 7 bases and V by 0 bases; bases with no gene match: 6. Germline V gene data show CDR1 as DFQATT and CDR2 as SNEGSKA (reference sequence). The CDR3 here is CSARDPLAGKNEQFF. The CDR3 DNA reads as TGCAGTGCTAGAGATCCACTAGCGGGGAAAAATGAGCAGTTCTTC.

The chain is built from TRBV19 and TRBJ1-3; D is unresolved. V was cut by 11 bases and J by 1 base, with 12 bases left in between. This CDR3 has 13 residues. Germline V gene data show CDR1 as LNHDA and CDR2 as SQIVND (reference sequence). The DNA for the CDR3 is TGTGCCGGAGGAGGAACATCTGGAAACACCATATATTTT. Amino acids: CAGGGTSGNTIYF.

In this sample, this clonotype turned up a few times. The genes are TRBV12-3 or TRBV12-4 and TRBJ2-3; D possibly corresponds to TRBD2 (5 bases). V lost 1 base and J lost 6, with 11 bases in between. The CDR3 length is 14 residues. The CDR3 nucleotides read TGTGCCAGCAGTTTAGGGGGAGTGGGTGATACGCAGTATTTT. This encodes CASSLGGVGDTQYF.

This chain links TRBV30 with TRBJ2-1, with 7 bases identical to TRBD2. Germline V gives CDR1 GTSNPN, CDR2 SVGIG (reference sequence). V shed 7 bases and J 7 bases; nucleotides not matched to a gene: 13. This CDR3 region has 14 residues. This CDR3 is CALQGTTGFNEQFF. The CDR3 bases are TGTGCCTTACAAGGGACTACCGGGTTTAATGAGCAGTTCTTC.

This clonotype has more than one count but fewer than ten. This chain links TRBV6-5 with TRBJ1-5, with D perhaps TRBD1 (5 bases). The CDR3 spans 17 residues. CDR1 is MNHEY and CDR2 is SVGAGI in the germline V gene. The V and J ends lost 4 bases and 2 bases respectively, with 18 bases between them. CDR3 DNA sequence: TGTGCCAGCAGTTCGCTGGAGGGGCCAGTAGGCAATCAGCCCCAGCATTTT. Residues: CASSSLEGPVGNQPQHF.

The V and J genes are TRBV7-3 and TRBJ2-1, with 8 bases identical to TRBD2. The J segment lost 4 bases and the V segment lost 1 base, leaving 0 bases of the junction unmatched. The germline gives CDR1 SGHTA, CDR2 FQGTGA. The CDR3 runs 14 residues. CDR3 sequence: CASSLSGGYNEQFF. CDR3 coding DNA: TGTGCCAGCAGCTTAAGCGGGGGGTACAATGAGCAGTTCTTC. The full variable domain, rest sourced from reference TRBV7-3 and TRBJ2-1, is GAGVSQTPSNKVTEKGKYVELRCDPISGHTALYWYRQSLGQGPEFLIYFQGTGAADDSGLPNDRFFAVRPEGSVSTLKIQRTERGDSAVYLCASSLSGGYNEQFFGPGTRLTVL.

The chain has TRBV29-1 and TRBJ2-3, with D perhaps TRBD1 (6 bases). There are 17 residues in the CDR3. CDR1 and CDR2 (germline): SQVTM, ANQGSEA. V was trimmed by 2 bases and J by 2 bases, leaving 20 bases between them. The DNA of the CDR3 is TGCAGCGTTGAAATCTCCCAGGGACACCAGATCACAGATACGCAGTATTTT. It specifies CSVEISQGHQITDTQYF.

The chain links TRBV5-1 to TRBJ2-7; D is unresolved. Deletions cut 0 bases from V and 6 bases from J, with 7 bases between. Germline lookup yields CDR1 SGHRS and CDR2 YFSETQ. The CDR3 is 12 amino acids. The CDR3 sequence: CASSLEGPEQYF. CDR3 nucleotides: TGCGCCAGCAGCTTGGAAGGGCCCGAGCAGTACTTC.

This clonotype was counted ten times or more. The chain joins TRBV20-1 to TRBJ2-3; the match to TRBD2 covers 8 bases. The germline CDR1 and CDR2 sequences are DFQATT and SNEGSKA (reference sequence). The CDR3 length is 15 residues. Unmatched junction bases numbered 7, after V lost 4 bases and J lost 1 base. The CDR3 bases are TGCAGTGCTACCGGGACTAGGGGGGGCACAGATACGCAGTATTTT. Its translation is CSATGTRGGTDTQYF.